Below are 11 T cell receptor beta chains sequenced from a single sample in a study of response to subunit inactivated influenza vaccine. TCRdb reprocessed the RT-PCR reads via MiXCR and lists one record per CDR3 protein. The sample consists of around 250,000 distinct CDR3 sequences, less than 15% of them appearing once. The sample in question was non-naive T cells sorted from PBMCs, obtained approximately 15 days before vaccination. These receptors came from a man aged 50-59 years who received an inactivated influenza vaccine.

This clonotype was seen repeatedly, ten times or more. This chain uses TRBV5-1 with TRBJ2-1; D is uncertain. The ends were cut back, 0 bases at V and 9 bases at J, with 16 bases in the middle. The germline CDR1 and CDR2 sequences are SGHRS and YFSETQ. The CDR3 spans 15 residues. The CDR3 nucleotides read TGCGCCAGCAGCTTGGACGGTCCACGCCTAGGTGAGCAGTTCTTC. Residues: CASSLDGPRLGEQFF.

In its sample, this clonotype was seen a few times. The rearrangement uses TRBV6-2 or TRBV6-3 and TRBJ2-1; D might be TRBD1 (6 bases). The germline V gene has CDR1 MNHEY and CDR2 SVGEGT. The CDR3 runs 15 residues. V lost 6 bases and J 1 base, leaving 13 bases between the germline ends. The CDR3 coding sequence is TGTGCCAGCAGCCCTTACAGGGTTTCCTACAATGAGCAGTTCTTC. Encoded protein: CASSPYRVSYNEQFF.

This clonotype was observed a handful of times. This chain's CDR3 is CATSRAAGVETQYF. In DNA form, the CDR3 reads TGTGCCACCAGCAGAGCGGCAGGGGTGGAGACCCAGTACTTC. The rearrangement uses TRBV15 and TRBJ2-5; TRBD1 might be the D (6 bases). The CDR3 has 14 amino acids. Trimming shortened V by 1 base and J by 5 bases, and 11 bases separated the two germline ends. CDR1 is LNHNV, CDR2 YYDKDF, per germline (reference sequence).

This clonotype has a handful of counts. For the CDR3, the DNA is TGTGCCAGCAGTGAACATCGGGGGGTGAACACCGGGGAGCTGTTTTTT. The encoded protein is CASSEHRGVNTGELFF. J is TRBJ2-2 and V is TRBV2; TRBD2 matches 7 bases. With 2 bases clipped from V and 1 base from J, the junction kept 4 bases outside the gene matches. The CDR3 is made up of 16 amino acids. Per the germline V gene, CDR1 is SNHLY and CDR2 is FYNNEI.

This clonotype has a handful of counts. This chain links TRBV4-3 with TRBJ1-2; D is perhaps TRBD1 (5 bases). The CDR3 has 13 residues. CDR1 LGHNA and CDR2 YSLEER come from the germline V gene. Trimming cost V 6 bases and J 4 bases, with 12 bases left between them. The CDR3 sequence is CASRESGGYGYTF. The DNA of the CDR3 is TGCGCCAGCAGGGAAAGCGGGGGCTATGGCTACACCTTC.

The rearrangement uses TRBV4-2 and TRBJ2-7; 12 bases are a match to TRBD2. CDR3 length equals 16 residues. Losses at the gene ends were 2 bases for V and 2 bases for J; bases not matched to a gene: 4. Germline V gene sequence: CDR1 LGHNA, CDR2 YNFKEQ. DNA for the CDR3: TGTGCCAGCAGCCAACTTCTAGCGGGAGGGGCCTACGAGCAGTACTTC. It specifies CASSQLLAGGAYEQYF.

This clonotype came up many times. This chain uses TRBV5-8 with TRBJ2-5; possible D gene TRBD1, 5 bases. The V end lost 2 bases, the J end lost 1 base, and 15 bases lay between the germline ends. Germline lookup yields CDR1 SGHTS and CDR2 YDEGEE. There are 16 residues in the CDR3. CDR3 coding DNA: TGTGCCAGCAGCTTTGGGGCAGGTAGACCCCAAGAGACCCAGTACTTC. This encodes CASSFGAGRPQETQYF.

The CDR3 loop is CASSRGTANSPLHF. CDR3 nucleotides: TGTGCCAGCAGCAGAGGGACAGCTAATTCACCCCTCCACTTT. This rearrangement joins TRBV7-2 to TRBJ1-6; 7 bases agree with TRBD1. The ends lost 5 bases at V and 6 bases at J; junction bases unmatched: 4. Germline V gene data show CDR1 as SGHTA and CDR2 as FQGNSA. CDR3 length: 14 amino acids.

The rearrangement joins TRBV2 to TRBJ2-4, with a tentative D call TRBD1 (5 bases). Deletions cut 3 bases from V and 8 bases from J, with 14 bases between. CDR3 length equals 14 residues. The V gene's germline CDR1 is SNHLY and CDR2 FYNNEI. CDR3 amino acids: CASSEKGSIDIQYF. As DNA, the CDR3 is TGTGCCAGCAGTGAGAAGGGGTCGATAGACATTCAGTACTTC.

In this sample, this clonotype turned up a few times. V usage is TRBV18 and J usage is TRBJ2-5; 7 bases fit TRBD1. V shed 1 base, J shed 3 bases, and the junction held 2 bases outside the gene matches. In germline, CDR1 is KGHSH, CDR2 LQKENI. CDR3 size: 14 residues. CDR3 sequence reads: CASSPRQGKETQYF. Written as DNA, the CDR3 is TGTGCCAGCTCACCACGACAGGGTAAAGAGACCCAGTACTTC. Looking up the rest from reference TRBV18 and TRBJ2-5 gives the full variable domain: NAGVMQNPRHLVRRRGQEARLRCSPMKGHSHVYWYRQLPEEGLKFMVYLQKENIIDESGMPKERFSAEFPKEGPSILRIQQVVRGDSAAYFCASSPRQGKETQYFGPGTRLLVL.

CDR3 coding DNA: TGTGCCAGCAGTTTTAATGAAAAACTGTTTTTT. It is translated as CASSFNEKLFF. The chain has TRBV28 and TRBJ1-4; no clear D. Germline-derived CDR1 and CDR2 are MDHEN and SYDVKM. The CDR3 extends over 11 amino acids. Trimming removed 3 bases from V and 4 bases from J, with 0 bases in between.